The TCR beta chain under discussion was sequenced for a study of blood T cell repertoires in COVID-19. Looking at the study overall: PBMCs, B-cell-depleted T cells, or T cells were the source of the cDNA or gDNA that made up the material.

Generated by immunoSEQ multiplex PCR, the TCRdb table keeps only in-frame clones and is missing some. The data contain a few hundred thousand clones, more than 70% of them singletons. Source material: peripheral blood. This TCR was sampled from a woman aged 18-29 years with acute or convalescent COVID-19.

This chain's CDR3 is CASSSGGLAGHNEQFF. Written as DNA, the CDR3 is TGTGCCAGCAGCTCCGGGGGACTAGCGGGCCACAATGAGCAGTTCTTC. This chain uses TRBV11-2 with TRBJ2-1, with TRBD2 matching 12 bases. There are 16 residues in the CDR3. The germline V gene has CDR1 SGHAT and CDR2 FQNNGV. Germline trimming cut 4 bases from V and 5 bases from J; bases unmatched to any gene: 6.